The 18 T cell receptor beta chains below were found in one sample sequenced in a study of shared clonotypes between healthy human individuals. Generated by immunoSEQ multiplex PCR, the TCRdb table keeps only in-frame clones and is missing some. The repertoire holds approximately 700,000 clones, less than 80% seen once, with under 2% in the top ten. The sequenced sample consisted of memory CD4+ T cells sorted from blood. Subset in this sample: CD45RA-negative fraction. These receptors all come from a woman under 40 in good health.

The chain links TRBV19 to TRBJ1-2; perhaps TRBD1 as D (6 bases). The germline CDR1 and CDR2 sequences are LNHDA and SQIVND (reference sequence). This CDR3 is built from 15 residues. Between the trimmed V and J ends, which lost 6 bases and 5 bases, there was a span of 19 bases. The CDR3: CASSPNTQGFYGYTF. DNA for the CDR3: TGTGCCAGTAGCCCCAACACACAGGGATTTTATGGCTACACCTTC. The whole variable domain, remainder taken from reference TRBV19 and TRBJ1-2, is DGGITQSPKYLFRKEGQNVTLSCEQNLNHDAMYWYRQDPGQGLRLIYYSQIVNDFQKGDIAEGYSVSREKKESFPLTVTSAQKNPTAFYLCASSPNTQGFYGYTFGSGTRLTVV.

The chain has TRBV25-1 and TRBJ2-7, with TRBD2 identical over 8 bases. Trimming cost V 2 bases and J 0 bases; bases outside gene matches: 12. The CDR3 is made up of 18 amino acids. Germline CDR1 is MGHDK and CDR2 is SYGVNS. CDR3: CASSEQFSTGGPSYEQYF. The CDR3, as DNA: TGTGCCAGCAGTGAACAATTCTCCACGGGAGGGCCCTCCTACGAGCAGTACTTC.

A few counts support this clone. The rearrangement joins TRBV19 to TRBJ1-1; D unclear. The germline V and J ends were trimmed by 1 base and 0 bases, with 9 bases remaining between them. This CDR3 spans 15 amino acids. The germline V gene encodes CDR1 LNHDA and CDR2 SQIVND (reference sequence). CDR3 nucleotides: TGTGCCAGTAGTATAGCGCCGGGGTTGAACACTGAAGCTTTCTTT. This encodes CASSIAPGLNTEAFF.

The V call is TRBV28, the J call TRBJ2-1; TRBD2 matches at 13 bases. The CDR3 has 22 amino acids. The V segment lost 6 bases and the J segment 9 bases; nucleotides outside the gene matches: 29. The germline V gene encodes CDR1 MDHEN and CDR2 SYDVKM. CDR3 amino acids: CASRSVGGGTGGLAGVAREQFF. The CDR3 coding sequence is TGTGCCAGCAGGTCCGTGGGCGGCGGGACAGGAGGACTAGCGGGAGTAGCTCGTGAGCAGTTCTTC.

This clone was picked up a small number of times. This chain uses TRBV11-2 with TRBJ2-3, with D perhaps matching TRBD1 (5 bases). Germline CDR1 is SGHAT and CDR2 is FQNNGV. V gave up 2 bases and J gave up 6 bases, with 15 bases separating them. This CDR3 contains 15 residues. The CDR3 loop is CASSLMSGLADTQYF. In nucleotides, the CDR3 is TGTGCCAGCAGCTTAATGTCAGGGTTGGCGGATACGCAGTATTTT.

This chain uses TRBV7-3 with TRBJ2-7, with 9 bases that match TRBD2. The CDR3 length is 17 residues. The trim removed 5 bases at V and 0 bases at J, leaving 11 bases unmatched. The germline V gene has CDR1 SGHTA and CDR2 FQGTGA. CDR3: CASSLRPSGILSYEQYF. CDR3 nucleotides: TGTGCCAGCAGCCTACGGCCTAGCGGGATACTCTCCTACGAGCAGTACTTC.

This chain connects TRBV29-1 to TRBJ2-3; 7 bases are a match to TRBD2. The CDR3 runs 14 residues. V shed 8 bases, J shed 4 bases, and the junction held 12 bases outside the gene matches. Germline V CDR1 and CDR2: SQVTM, ANQGSEA. The CDR3 is CSLVQAGVADTQYF. CDR3 in DNA: TGCAGCCTAGTTCAGGCGGGAGTAGCAGATACGCAGTATTTT.

The chain carries TRBV5-1 and TRBJ2-1; D gene uncertain. The CDR3 extends over 15 amino acids. Looked up from germline, CDR1 is SGHRS and CDR2 is YFSETQ. V lost 6 bases and J lost 0, with 13 bases in between. The CDR3 reads CASTQDSSSYNEQFF. CDR3 in DNA: TGCGCCAGCACCCAGGATTCAAGCTCCTACAATGAGCAGTTCTTC.

This rearrangement joins TRBV18 to TRBJ1-1, with unresolved D. Trimming took off 1 base at V and 3 bases at J, with 12 bases between the two ends. The CDR3 spans 15 residues. CDR1 KGHSH and CDR2 LQKENI come from the germline V gene. Here the CDR3 DNA reads TGTGCCAGCTCACCACGGGGAGTTGGGGACACTGAAGCTTTCTTT. Translation gives CASSPRGVGDTEAFF. The complete variable domain, with remaining parts taken from reference TRBV18 and TRBJ1-1, reads NAGVMQNPRHLVRRRGQEARLRCSPMKGHSHVYWYRQLPEEGLKFMVYLQKENIIDESGMPKERFSAEFPKEGPSILRIQQVVRGDSAAYFCASSPRGVGDTEAFFGQGTRLTVV.

The chain links TRBV28 to TRBJ2-3; the match to TRBD2 covers 8 bases. Trimming took 9 bases from V and 4 from J; bases not matched to a gene: 12. The CDR3 extends over 15 amino acids. Germline V gene sequence: CDR1 MDHEN, CDR2 SYDVKM. CDR3 coding DNA: TGTGCCAGTTCGGGGGGGGGCCGTCGCCCAGATACGCAGTATTTT. Translated, it gives CASSGGGRRPDTQYF.

The rearrangement joins TRBV29-1 to TRBJ2-1; D possibly corresponds to TRBD2 (7 bases). This CDR3 has 13 amino acids. Germline CDR1 reads SQVTM; CDR2 reads ANQGSEA. The V gene lost 7 bases and the J gene lost 6 bases, with 16 bases spanning the gap. CDR3 loop: CSGGRGTTNEQFF. The CDR3 DNA is TGCAGCGGGGGAAGGGGGACTACCAATGAGCAGTTCTTC.

This clone was counted between two and nine times. The genes are TRBV10-2 and TRBJ2-2; tentatively, D is TRBD1 (5 bases). Trimming removed 10 bases at V and 0 bases at J, with 12 bases between. The CDR3 runs to 14 residues. Germline CDR1 WSHSY, CDR2 SAAADI. The CDR3 here is CATKDSTNTGELFF. The CDR3 coding sequence is TGCGCCACCAAAGACAGTACGAACACCGGGGAGCTGTTTTTT.

The CDR3 sequence: CASVGQGGNTIYF. DNA for the CDR3: TGTGCCAGCGTAGGACAGGGAGGAAACACCATATATTTT. The V and J genes are TRBV6-1 and TRBJ1-3, with 8 bases identical to TRBD1. CDR3 length: 13 amino acids. CDR1 is MNHNS, CDR2 SASEGT, per germline. V shed 8 bases and J 4 bases; nucleotides not matched to a gene: 4.

The gene calls are TRBV5-6 and TRBJ2-1, with 12 bases identical to TRBD2. Unmatched junction bases numbered 14, after V lost 1 base and J lost 12 bases. The CDR3 spans 17 residues. Germline-derived CDR1 and CDR2 are SGHDT and YYEEEE. The CDR3 region is CASSLFLTSGRGEWQFF. The CDR3 nucleotides are TGTGCCAGCAGCTTGTTCTTGACTAGCGGGAGAGGTGAATGGCAGTTCTTC.

The chain joins TRBV7-9 to TRBJ1-1; D not resolved. This CDR3 is 14 amino acids long. Deletions cut 3 bases from V and 3 bases from J, with 11 bases between. From germline, CDR1 is SEHNR and CDR2 FQNEAQ (reference sequence). The CDR3 loop reads CASSLRSHHTEAFF. CDR3 DNA sequence: TGTGCCAGCAGCTTGCGGAGTCACCACACTGAAGCTTTCTTT.

The rearrangement links TRBV2 to TRBJ1-4; 8 nucleotides align to TRBD1. After removal of 0 bases from V and 8 bases from J, the junction contained 8 bases not matched to a gene. CDR3 length: 16 residues. In germline, CDR1 is SNHLY, CDR2 FYNNEI. CDR3 protein: CASSEAEWTGTEKLFF. CDR3 sequence (DNA): TGTGCCAGCAGTGAAGCGGAGTGGACAGGGACCGAAAAACTGTTTTTT.

The chain is built from TRBV6-5 and TRBJ2-7, with 7 bases matching TRBD2. This CDR3 contains 14 residues. Germline assignment: CDR1 MNHEY and CDR2 SVGAGI. The J segment lost 1 base and the V segment lost 5 bases, leaving 5 bases of the junction unmatched. The CDR3 sequence: CASSQTAGSYEQYF. CDR3 nucleotide sequence: TGTGCCAGCAGTCAGACAGCGGGATCCTACGAGCAGTACTTC.

This CDR3 reads CASRRSGEGETQYF. In DNA form, the CDR3 reads TGTGCCAGCAGAAGAAGCGGGGAAGGAGAGACCCAGTACTTC. V and J are TRBV5-6 and TRBJ2-5; 7 bases are a match to TRBD2. The V segment lost 5 bases and the J segment 4 bases; nucleotides outside the gene matches: 8. The CDR3 is made up of 14 amino acids. CDR1 is SGHDT and CDR2 is YYEEEE in the germline V gene.